This T cell receptor (beta chain) was sequenced in a study of shared clonotypes between healthy human individuals. Overall study results and limits: The sharing of 4% to 5.5% of naive CD4 clonotypes was seen across a few donors. Among non-shared clonotypes, generation probabilities were lower than among those shared by all four donors. Limited genetic and exposure-history diversity came from having few donors.

The repertoire was sequenced with immunoSEQ multiplex PCR; TCRdb's copy has only in-frame clones and lacks some. The repertoire includes 2 million to 2.5 million clones, 80% to 95% of them detected once, and under 0.45% sits in the top ten. A word on this clone: Its antigen is not identified.

CDR1 and CDR2 (germline): SNHLY, FYNNEI. The V end was cut by 6 bases, the J end by 4 bases, with 17 bases between. This CDR3 region has 15 residues. This clonotype originated in a man aged 18 to 35 in good health. Some clones in this sample may be carry-over from other donors' samples. The V call is TRBV2, the J call TRBJ2-3; TRBD2 might be the D (6 bases). Material for sequencing was naive CD4+ T cells from PBMCs. Subset described: CD45RA+ positively selected. The CDR3 sequence: CASSQRYGGPDTQYF. DNA for the CDR3: TGTGCCAGCAGCCAGCGCTACGGAGGGCCAGATACGCAGTATTTT.